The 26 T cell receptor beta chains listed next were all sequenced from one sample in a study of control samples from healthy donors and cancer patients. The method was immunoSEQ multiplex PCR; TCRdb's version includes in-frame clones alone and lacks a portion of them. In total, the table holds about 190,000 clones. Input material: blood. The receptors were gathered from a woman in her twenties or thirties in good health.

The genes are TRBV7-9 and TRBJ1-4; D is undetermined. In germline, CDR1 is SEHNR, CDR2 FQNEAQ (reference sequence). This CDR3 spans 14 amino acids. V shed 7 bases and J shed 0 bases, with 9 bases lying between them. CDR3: CASTKDATNEKLFF. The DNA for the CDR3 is TGTGCCAGCACCAAGGACGCAACTAATGAAAAACTGTTTTTT.

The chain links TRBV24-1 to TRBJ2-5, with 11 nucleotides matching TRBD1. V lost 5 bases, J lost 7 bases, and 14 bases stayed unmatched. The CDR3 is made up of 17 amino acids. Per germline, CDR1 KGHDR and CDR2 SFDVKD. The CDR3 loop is CATSAEGQGALGLTQYF. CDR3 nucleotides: TGTGCCACCAGTGCCGAAGGACAGGGGGCGCTCGGTTTGACCCAGTACTTC.

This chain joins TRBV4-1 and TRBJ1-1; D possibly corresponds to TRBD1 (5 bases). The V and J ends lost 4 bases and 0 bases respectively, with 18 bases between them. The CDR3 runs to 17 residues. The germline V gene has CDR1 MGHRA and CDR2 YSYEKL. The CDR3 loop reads CASSLPVKGKVNTEAFF. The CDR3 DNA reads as TGCGCCAGCAGCCTCCCTGTGAAGGGGAAGGTGAACACTGAAGCTTTCTTT.

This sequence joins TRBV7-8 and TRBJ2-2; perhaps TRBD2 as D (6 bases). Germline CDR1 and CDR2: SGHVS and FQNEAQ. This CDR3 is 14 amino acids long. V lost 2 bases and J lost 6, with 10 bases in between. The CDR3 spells CASSLLWGAGELFF. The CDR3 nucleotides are TGTGCCAGCAGCTTACTATGGGGGGCCGGGGAGCTGTTTTTT.

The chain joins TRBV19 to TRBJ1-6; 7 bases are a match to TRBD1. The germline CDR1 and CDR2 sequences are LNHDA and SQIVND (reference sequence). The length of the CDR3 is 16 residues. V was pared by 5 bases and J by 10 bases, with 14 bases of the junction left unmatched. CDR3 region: CASSPPSGQRASPLHF. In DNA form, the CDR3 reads TGTGCCAGTAGTCCGCCCTCGGGACAGCGAGCCTCACCCCTCCACTTT.

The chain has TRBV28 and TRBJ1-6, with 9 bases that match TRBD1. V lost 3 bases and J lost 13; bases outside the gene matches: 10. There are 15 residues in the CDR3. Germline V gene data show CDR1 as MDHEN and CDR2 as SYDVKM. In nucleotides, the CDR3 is TGTGCCAGCAGTTTCGGGGACAGGGAGTTTTGGCCCCTCCACTTT. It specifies CASSFGDREFWPLHF. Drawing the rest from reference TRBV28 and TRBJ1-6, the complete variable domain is DVKVTQSSRYLVKRTGEKVFLECVQDMDHENMFWYRQDPGLGLRLIYFSYDVKMKEKGDIPEGYSVSREKKERFSLILESASTNQTSMYLCASSFGDREFWPLHFGNGTRLTVT.

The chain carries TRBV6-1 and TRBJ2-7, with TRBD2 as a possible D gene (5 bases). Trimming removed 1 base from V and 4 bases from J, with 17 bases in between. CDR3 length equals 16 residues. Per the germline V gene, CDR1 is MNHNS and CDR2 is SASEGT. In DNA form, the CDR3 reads TGTGCCAGCAGTGAAGGGCGGGTGGGGATCCTATACGAGCAGTACTTC. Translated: CASSEGRVGILYEQYF.

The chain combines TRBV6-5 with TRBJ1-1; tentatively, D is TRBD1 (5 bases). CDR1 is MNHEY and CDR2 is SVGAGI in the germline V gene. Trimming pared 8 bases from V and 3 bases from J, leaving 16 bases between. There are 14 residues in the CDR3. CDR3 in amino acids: CASRFGGFDTEAFF. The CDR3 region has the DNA TGTGCCAGCCGATTTGGGGGATTCGACACTGAAGCTTTCTTT.

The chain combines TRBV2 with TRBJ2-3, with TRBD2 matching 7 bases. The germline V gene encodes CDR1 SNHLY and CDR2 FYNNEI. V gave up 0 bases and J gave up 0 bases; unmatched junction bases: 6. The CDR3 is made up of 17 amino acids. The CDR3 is CASSEAGRGSSTDTQYF. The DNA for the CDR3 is TGTGCCAGCAGTGAAGCGGGGCGGGGGTCGAGCACAGATACGCAGTATTTT.

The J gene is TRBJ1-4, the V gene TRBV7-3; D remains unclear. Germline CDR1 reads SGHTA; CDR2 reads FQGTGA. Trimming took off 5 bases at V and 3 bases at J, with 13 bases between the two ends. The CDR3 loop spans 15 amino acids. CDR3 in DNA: TGTGCCAGCAGCCCGACTCGGGCCCCTAATGAAAAACTGTTTTTT. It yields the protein CASSPTRAPNEKLFF. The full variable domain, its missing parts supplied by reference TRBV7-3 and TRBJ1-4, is GAGVSQTPSNKVTEKGKYVELRCDPISGHTALYWYRQSLGQGPEFLIYFQGTGAADDSGLPNDRFFAVRPEGSVSTLKIQRTERGDSAVYLCASSPTRAPNEKLFFGSGTQLSVL.

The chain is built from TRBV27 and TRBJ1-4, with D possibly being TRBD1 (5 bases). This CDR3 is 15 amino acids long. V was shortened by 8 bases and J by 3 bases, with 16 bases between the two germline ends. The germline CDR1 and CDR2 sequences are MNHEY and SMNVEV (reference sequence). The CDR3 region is CASRKPGLPNEKLFF. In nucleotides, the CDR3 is TGTGCCAGCCGAAAACCGGGACTTCCTAATGAAAAACTGTTTTTT.

The CDR3 is CASSLDRGGTEAFF. CDR3 DNA sequence: TGTGCCAGCAGCTTGGACAGGGGGGGCACTGAAGCTTTCTTT. V gene TRBV7-2 combines with J gene TRBJ1-1, with 10 nucleotides matching TRBD1. The V gene's germline CDR1 is SGHTA and CDR2 FQGNSA. The CDR3 totals 14 residues. The V and J ends lost 3 bases and 4 bases, in that order; junction bases with no gene match: 2.

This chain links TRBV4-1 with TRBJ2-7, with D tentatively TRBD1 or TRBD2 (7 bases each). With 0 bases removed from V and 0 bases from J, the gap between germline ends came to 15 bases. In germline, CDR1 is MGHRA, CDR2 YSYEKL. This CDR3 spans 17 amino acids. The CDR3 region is CASSQERGRGLSYEQYF. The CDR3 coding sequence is TGCGCCAGCAGCCAAGAAAGGGGGCGGGGGCTCTCCTACGAGCAGTACTTC.

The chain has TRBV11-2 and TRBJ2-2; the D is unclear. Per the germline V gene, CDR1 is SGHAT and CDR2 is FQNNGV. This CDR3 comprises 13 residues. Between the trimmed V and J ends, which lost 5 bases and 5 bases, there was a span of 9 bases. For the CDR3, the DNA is TGTGCCAGCAGCCTCCGCGAGACCGGGGAGCTGTTTTTT. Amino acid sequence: CASSLRETGELFF.

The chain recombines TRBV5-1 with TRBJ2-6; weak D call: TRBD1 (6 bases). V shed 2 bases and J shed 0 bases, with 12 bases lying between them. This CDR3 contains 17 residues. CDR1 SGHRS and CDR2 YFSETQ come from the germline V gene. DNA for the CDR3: TGCGCCAGCAGCTTAGCAGGGGTAGGCTCTGGGGCCAACGTCCTGACTTTC. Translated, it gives CASSLAGVGSGANVLTF. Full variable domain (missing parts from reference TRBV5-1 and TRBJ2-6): KAGVTQTPRYLIKTRGQQVTLSCSPISGHRSVSWYQQTPGQGLQFLFEYFSETQRNKGNFPGRFSGRQFSNSRSEMNVSTLELGDSALYLCASSLAGVGSGANVLTFGAGSRLTVL.

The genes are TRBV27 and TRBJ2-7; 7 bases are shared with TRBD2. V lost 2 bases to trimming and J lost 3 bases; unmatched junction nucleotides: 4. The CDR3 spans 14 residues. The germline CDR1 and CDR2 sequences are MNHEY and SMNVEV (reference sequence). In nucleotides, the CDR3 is TGTGCCAGCAGTTTAGGGGGGGGAGTCTACGAGCAGTACTTC. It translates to CASSLGGGVYEQYF.

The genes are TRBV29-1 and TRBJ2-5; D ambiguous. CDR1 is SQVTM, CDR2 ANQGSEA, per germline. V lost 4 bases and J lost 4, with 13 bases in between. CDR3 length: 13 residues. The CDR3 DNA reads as TGCAGCGTTGTCCCCCGATTGTTAGAGACCCAGTACTTC. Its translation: CSVVPRLLETQYF.

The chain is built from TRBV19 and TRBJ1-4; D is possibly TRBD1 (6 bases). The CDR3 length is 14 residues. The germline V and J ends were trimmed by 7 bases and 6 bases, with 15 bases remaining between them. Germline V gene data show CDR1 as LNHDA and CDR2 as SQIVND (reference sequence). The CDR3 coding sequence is TGTGCCAGTATTACCAGGGGAGCCGATGAAAAACTGTTTTTT. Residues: CASITRGADEKLFF.

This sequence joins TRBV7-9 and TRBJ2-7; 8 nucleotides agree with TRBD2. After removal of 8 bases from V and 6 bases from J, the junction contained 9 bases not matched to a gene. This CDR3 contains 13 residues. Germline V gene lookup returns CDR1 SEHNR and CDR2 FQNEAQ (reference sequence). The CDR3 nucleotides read TGTGCCAGCTCCCCGCGGGGGGCGCGCGAGCAGTACTTC. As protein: CASSPRGAREQYF. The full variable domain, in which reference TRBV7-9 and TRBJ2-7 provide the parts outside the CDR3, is DTGVSQNPRHKITKRGQNVTFRCDPISEHNRLYWYRQTLGQGPEFLTYFQNEAQLEKSRLLSDRFSAERPKGSFSTLEIQRTEQGDSAMYLCASSPRGAREQYFGPGTRLTVT.

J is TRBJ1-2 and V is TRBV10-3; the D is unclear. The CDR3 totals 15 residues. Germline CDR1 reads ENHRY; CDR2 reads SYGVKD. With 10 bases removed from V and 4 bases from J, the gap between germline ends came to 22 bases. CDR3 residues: CATKVGSERGYGYTF. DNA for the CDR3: TGTGCCACCAAAGTTGGGTCAGAACGCGGCTATGGCTACACCTTC.

For the CDR3, the DNA is TGTGCCAGCAGTTTCAGCGGGGGGGAGACCCAGTACTTC. This encodes CASSFSGGETQYF. The chain uses TRBV12-3 or TRBV12-4 and TRBJ2-5; 9 positions agree with TRBD2. J lost 5 bases, V lost 3 bases, and 1 base had no gene match. This CDR3 has 13 residues.

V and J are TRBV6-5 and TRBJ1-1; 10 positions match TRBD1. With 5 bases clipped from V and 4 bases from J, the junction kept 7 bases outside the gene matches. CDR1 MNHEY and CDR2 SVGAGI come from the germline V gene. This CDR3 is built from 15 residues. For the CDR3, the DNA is TGTGCCAGCAGTCGAATGACAGGGGGCGTCACTGAAGCTTTCTTT. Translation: CASSRMTGGVTEAFF.

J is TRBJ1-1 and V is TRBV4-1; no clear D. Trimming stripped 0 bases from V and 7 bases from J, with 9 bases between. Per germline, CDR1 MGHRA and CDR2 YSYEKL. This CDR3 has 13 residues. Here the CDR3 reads CASSQEQLDEAFF. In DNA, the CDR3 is TGCGCCAGCAGCCAAGAACAATTAGATGAAGCTTTCTTT.

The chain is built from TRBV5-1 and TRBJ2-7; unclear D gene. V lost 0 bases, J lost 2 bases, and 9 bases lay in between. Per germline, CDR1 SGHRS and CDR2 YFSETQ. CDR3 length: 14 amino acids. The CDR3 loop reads CASSLAPVPYEQYF. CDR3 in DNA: TGCGCCAGCAGCTTGGCGCCGGTGCCCTACGAGCAGTACTTC.

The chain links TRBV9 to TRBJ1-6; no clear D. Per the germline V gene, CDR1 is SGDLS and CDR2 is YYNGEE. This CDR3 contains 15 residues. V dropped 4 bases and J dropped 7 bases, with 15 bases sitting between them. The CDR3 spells CASSHDTFENSPLHF. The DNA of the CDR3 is TGTGCCAGCAGCCACGACACCTTTGAGAATTCACCCCTCCACTTT.

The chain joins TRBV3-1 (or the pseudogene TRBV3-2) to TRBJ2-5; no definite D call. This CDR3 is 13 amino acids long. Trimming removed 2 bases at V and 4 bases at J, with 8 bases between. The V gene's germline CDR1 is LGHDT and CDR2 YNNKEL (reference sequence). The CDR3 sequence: CASSQPLRETQYF. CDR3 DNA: TGTGCCAGCAGCCAACCCCTACGAGAGACCCAGTACTTC.